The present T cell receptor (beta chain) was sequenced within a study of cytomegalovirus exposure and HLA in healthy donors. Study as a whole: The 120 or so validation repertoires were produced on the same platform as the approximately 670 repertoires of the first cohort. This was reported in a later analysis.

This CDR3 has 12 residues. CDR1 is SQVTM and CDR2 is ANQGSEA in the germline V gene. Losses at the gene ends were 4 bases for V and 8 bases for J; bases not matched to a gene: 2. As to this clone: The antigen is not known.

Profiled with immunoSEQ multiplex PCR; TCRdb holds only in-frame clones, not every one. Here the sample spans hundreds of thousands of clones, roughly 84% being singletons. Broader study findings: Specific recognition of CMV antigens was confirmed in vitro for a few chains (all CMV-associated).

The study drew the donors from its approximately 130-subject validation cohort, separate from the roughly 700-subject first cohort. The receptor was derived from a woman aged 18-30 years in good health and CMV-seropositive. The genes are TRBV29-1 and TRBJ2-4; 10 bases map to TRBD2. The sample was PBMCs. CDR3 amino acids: CSVVAGGYIQYF. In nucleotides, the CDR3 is TGCAGCGTTGTAGCGGGAGGTTACATTCAGTACTTC.